These 13 T cell receptor beta chains originate from one sample sequenced in a study of T cell repertoires in cytomegalovirus infection. MiXCR, run by TCRdb on the reads, gives a single entry per CDR3 protein. This table holds 450,000 to 650,000 distinct CDR3 sequences, about 30% found once. Sequenced material: PBMCs. All receptors derive from a human donor in good health (CMV status not recorded). Some clones in this sample may be carry-over from other donors' samples.

The chain links TRBV9 to TRBJ1-1, with 7 nucleotides matching TRBD1. Losses at the gene ends were 6 bases for V and 1 base for J; bases not matched to a gene: 6. There are 14 residues in the CDR3. CDR1 is SGDLS and CDR2 is YYNGEE in the germline V gene. The DNA of the CDR3 is TGTGCCAGCACCGAGGGACAGCAGAACACTGAAGCTTTCTTT. This codes for CASTEGQQNTEAFF.

This clonotype was seen a few times. This chain links TRBV28 with TRBJ2-1, with 11 bases that match TRBD2. Looked up from germline, CDR1 is MDHEN and CDR2 is SYDVKM. The length of the CDR3 is 15 residues. Trimming cost V 7 bases and J 9 bases; bases outside gene matches: 11. The CDR3 protein is CASIRLAGSSSEQFF. CDR3 bases: TGTGCCAGCATAAGACTAGCGGGAAGTTCTAGTGAGCAGTTCTTC.

This clonotype was seen ten or more times. This chain joins TRBV7-2 and TRBJ1-3; no clear D. CDR3 length: 16 amino acids. Per germline, CDR1 SGHTA and CDR2 FQGNSA. Deletions cut 1 base from V and 2 bases from J, with 12 bases between. The CDR3 sequence: CASSLGFGSAGNTIYF. In DNA form, the CDR3 reads TGTGCCAGCAGCTTAGGTTTTGGATCTGCTGGAAACACCATATATTTT.

The sample holds many counts of this clonotype. This sequence joins TRBV7-2 and TRBJ2-7; D remains unclear. The CDR3 is 13 residues long. CDR1 and CDR2 (germline): SGHTA, FQGNSA. Trimming stripped 5 bases from V and 3 bases from J, with 11 bases between. The CDR3 region has the DNA TGTGCCAGCAGCCAGTTTGCTAACTACGAGCAGTACTTC. Amino acid sequence: CASSQFANYEQYF.

The genes are TRBV29-1 and TRBJ2-1; D unresolved. The V gene's germline CDR1 is SQVTM and CDR2 ANQGSEA. The CDR3 sequence is 13 residues long. V shed 8 bases and J shed 9 bases, with 20 bases lying between them. The DNA of the CDR3 is TGCAGCTGGAGAATGACGGCCTATACTGAGCAGTTCTTC. Translation gives CSWRMTAYTEQFF.

This clonotype appeared a few times. The CDR3 DNA reads TGCAGCTCTACGGGCATTTCTACAGATACGCAGTATTTT. Its protein is CSSTGISTDTQYF. The rearrangement links TRBV29-1 to TRBJ2-3; D is ambiguous. V gave up 8 bases and J gave up 3 bases, with 15 bases separating them. CDR3 size: 13 residues. Per germline, CDR1 SQVTM and CDR2 ANQGSEA.

This clonotype was counted ten times or more. This chain uses TRBV6-8 with TRBJ2-5; 15 nucleotides agree with TRBD2. Looked up from germline, CDR1 is MNHGY and CDR2 is SAAAGT. J was trimmed by 5 bases and V by 2 bases; bases with no gene match: 9. The CDR3 loop spans 18 amino acids. Here the CDR3 DNA reads TGTGCCAGCAGTTACGCAGGACTAGCGGGAGGGCCAGAGGAGACCCAGTACTTC. It translates to CASSYAGLAGGPEETQYF.

This clonotype occurred a few times. The chain joins TRBV20-1 to TRBJ1-5; a possible D gene is TRBD1 (5 bases). The germline V gene has CDR1 DFQATT and CDR2 SNEGSKA (reference sequence). V lost 4 bases and J 6 bases, leaving 13 bases between the germline ends. CDR3 length equals 13 residues. CDR3 coding DNA: TGCAGTGCTAAACAACGTGGGGGTCAGCCCCAGCATTTT. Translated: CSAKQRGGQPQHF.

This clonotype was recorded at least ten times. The chain joins TRBV15 to TRBJ2-1; no clear D. V was clipped by 0 bases and J by 7 bases, with 4 bases between them. This CDR3 has 12 amino acids. In germline, CDR1 is LNHNV, CDR2 YYDKDF (reference sequence). The CDR3 DNA is TGTGCCACCAGCAGAGATCGGAATGAGCAGTTCTTC. It specifies CATSRDRNEQFF.

The chain employs TRBV6-2 or TRBV6-3 and TRBJ2-7, with D hard to call. Germline V gene data show CDR1 as MNHEY and CDR2 as SVGEGT. The CDR3 consists of 13 residues. V was cut by 6 bases and J by 5 bases, with 14 bases left in between. The CDR3, as DNA: TGTGCCAGCAGCCGCAATGGGTACCACGAGCAGTACGTC. This sequence encodes CASSRNGYHEQYV.

This clonotype has only a few counts. The J gene is TRBJ2-1, the V gene TRBV20-1, with 7 bases fitting TRBD2. Looked up from germline, CDR1 is DFQATT and CDR2 is SNEGSKA (reference sequence). With V trimmed by 1 base and J by 0 bases, 12 bases remained unmatched. The length of the CDR3 is 18 residues. CDR3 nucleotide sequence: TGCAGTGCTAGAGTAGGGCTAGCGGCAAATGGCTCCTACAATGAGCAGTTCTTC. Its translation is CSARVGLAANGSYNEQFF.

This clonotype was observed once. The chain couples TRBV10-3 to TRBJ1-5; tentatively, D is TRBD1 (6 bases). V gave up 11 bases and J gave up 4 bases, with 12 bases separating them. This CDR3 has 12 residues. From germline, CDR1 is ENHRY and CDR2 SYGVKD. Here the CDR3 DNA reads TGTGCCGCTGGGGGCCCTAATCAGCCCCAGCATTTT. This sequence encodes CAAGGPNQPQHF.

This clonotype was recorded many times. The rearrangement joins TRBV7-2 to TRBJ2-3, with D perhaps TRBD1 (5 bases). The germline gives CDR1 SGHTA, CDR2 FQGNSA. V lost 5 bases and J lost 5, with 20 bases in between. CDR3 length: 16 residues. CDR3 DNA sequence: TGTGCCAGCAGCCCTATCTCGGGCAGGGAAGGAGATACGCAGTATTTT. It encodes CASSPISGREGDTQYF.